This TCR beta chain was identified in a study of breast tumors, draining lymph nodes, adjacent tissues. This clonotype was picked up one time. Samples came from axillary lymph nodes draining the breast cancer. The CDR3 covers 12 residues. V dropped 6 bases and J dropped 10; count of bases not matched to a gene: 7. In germline, CDR1 is KGHSH, CDR2 LQKENI. TCRdb re-analysed the multiplex PCR reads in MiXCR, keeping a single row per CDR3 protein. The repertoire holds 150,000 to 200,000 distinct CDR3 sequences, with roughly 31% as singletons. The sample comprised axillary lymph node tissue. This chain uses TRBV18 with TRBJ1-2; 8 bases match TRBD1. This TCR came from a female donor with breast cancer. Some clones in this sample may be carry-over from other donors' samples. In nucleotides, the CDR3 is TGTGCCAGCTCTCCCGGGACAGGAGACTACACCTTC. Translation: CASSPGTGDYTF.